Listed below are T cell receptor beta chains from one sample, sequenced in a study of a mutant IDH1 vaccine in newly diagnosed glioma. Antigens for these TCRs are unknown. Repertoires were generated with immunoSEQ multiplex PCR, while TCRdb's copy carries only in-frame clones and drops some. Here the sample spans over 60,000 clones, 89% being singletons. This specimen was PBMCs, taken from a glioma patient whose treatment included an IDH1 peptide vaccine. The receptor source for this set is a man aged 35 to 55 with glioma. The CDR3 runs from the conserved cysteine through the conserved F or W. D genes are given only for firm matches. Not every row has a clone size; where given, it reads once, few, many or a size class.

d_call clone_size j_call v_call cdr3_nt cdr3_aa
. once TRBJ2-7 TRBV25-1 TGTGCCAGCATGAGGGGTATTTACGAGCAGTACTTC CASMRGIYEQYF
. once TRBJ1-2 TRBV28 TGTGCCAGCATCACGAAGGGGAGGGGCGAAAGTCGGGGCTACACCTTC CASITKGRGESRGYTF
. . TRBJ2-3 TRBV9 TGTGCCAGCAGCGGGGGAACCACAGATACGCAGTATTTT CASSGGTTDTQYF
. . TRBJ2-7 TRBV19 TGTGCCAGTAGTATAAGGGGGTCTTCCTACGAGCAGTACTTC CASSIRGSSYEQYF
. . TRBJ2-3 TRBV28 TGTGCCAGCAAACTAGGAGGCGCAGGGGCCACAGATACGCAGTATTTT CASKLGGAGATDTQYF
. . TRBJ1-1 TRBV7-9 TGTGCCAGCACCACGGGGGGTAACACTGAAGCTTTCTTT CASTTGGNTEAFF
TRBD1 . TRBJ1-5 TRBV6-6 TGTGCCAGCAGTCGACAGGGAGGGCGTCAGCCCCAGCATTTT CASSRQGGRQPQHF
. . TRBJ1-2 TRBV19 TGTGCCAGCGGGTCGGGAACGGCCGGCTATGGCTACACCTTC CASGSGTAGYGYTF
. . TRBJ2-3 TRBV7-9 TGTGCCAGCAGCTCCTACGGTAGAACGACAGATACGCAGTATTTT CASSSYGRTTDTQYF
TRBD2 . TRBJ2-1 TRBV11-2 TGTGCCAGCAGCACGAGCGGGGGGGCGGGAAATGAGCAGTTCTTC CASSTSGGAGNEQFF
TRBD2 . TRBJ2-1 TRBV19 TGTGCCAGTAGTCAGGGGTACCCGGGACTAGCGGGAGGACAGCAGTTCTTC CASSQGYPGLAGGQQFF
. . TRBJ1-5 TRBV28 TGTGCCAGCAGTTTATTAAGGGGGAAGAGGGCACTTATGGGCAATCAGCCCCAGCATTTT CASSLLRGKRALMGNQPQHF
. . TRBJ1-5 TRBV19 TGTGCCAGTATGGGGGGGCTGAATCAGCCCCAGCATTTT CASMGGLNQPQHF
TRBD1 . TRBJ2-7 TRBV5-8 TGTGCCAGCAGCCGAGACAGGGGACCCGAGCAGTACTTC CASSRDRGPEQYF
. . TRBJ1-2 TRBV20-1 TGCAGTGCCGCCCCTTTCTATGGCTACACCTTC CSAAPFYGYTF
. . TRBJ1-2 TRBV2 TGTGCCAGCACTTTGGGCCCGGGAGGCTATGGCTACACCTTC CASTLGPGGYGYTF
. . TRBJ1-6 TRBV7-9 TGTGCCAGCAGCGTCTCCGGGAGACTAAATAATTCACCCCTCCACTTT CASSVSGRLNNSPLHF
TRBD2 . TRBJ2-1 TRBV28 TGTGCCAGCAGTTTATGGGCTAGCGGGAGTGTCCGAGGAGAGCAGTTCTTC CASSLWASGSVRGEQFF
. . TRBJ2-3 TRBV1 TGCACCAGCAGCCACTTGGGACTAGAGTGGGGAGATACGCAGTATTTT CTSSHLGLEWGDTQYF
. once TRBJ2-2 TRBV7-9 TGTGCCAGCAGCTTCGACAGGGAGGCAATCGAGCGGGAGTCCGGGGAGCTGTTTTTT CASSFDREAIERESGELFF
TRBD2 . TRBJ2-5 TRBV19 TGTGCCAGTAGGGCCGGGCTAGCGGACCAAGAGACCCAGTACTTC CASRAGLADQETQYF
. . TRBJ2-7 TRBV6-6 TGTGCCAGCAGTCCCTCCTACGAGCAGTACTTC CASSPSYEQYF
. . TRBJ2-5 TRBV7-9 TGTGCCAGCAGCTTCCAGGACAGTATCCAAGAGACCCAGTACTTC CASSFQDSIQETQYF
. . TRBJ1-1 TRBV7-2 TGTGCCAGCAGCTCCGAAGGCAATTGGGGCACTGAAGCTTTCTTT CASSSEGNWGTEAFF
. . TRBJ2-3 TRBV5-6 TGTGCCAGCAGCTCGTCGGCATTGCGGAGCCCGAGCACAGATACGCAGTATTTT CASSSSALRSPSTDTQYF
TRBD1 . TRBJ2-1 TRBV7-9 TGTGCCAGCAGCGGGATACAGGGGCCCTCCTACAATGAGCAGTTCTTC CASSGIQGPSYNEQFF
TRBD1 . TRBJ1-1 TRBV29-1 TGCAGCGTCGGCAACAGGGGTGCGAAAGCTTTCTTT CSVGNRGAKAFF
TRBD2 . TRBJ2-7 TRBV7-3 TGTGCCAGCAGCTCCCACCCACGAGCGGGGGGGGAGTTAACTAACCTAGAGCAGTACTTC CASSSHPRAGGELTNLEQYF
. . TRBJ2-5 TRBV15 TGTGCCACCAGCAGAGTGGGGGAGACCCAGTACTTC CATSRVGETQYF
. . TRBJ2-7 TRBV20-1 TGCAGTGCTAGAGGGGCGGGCGAGCAGTACTTC CSARGAGEQYF
. . TRBJ1-1 TRBV5-6 TGTGCCAGCAGCTTACTAGGTCCGAGGACTGAAGCTTTCTTT CASSLLGPRTEAFF
. . TRBJ1-3 TRBV7-8 TGTGCCAGCAGCTTAAGGGGTTTGAGCTCTGGAAACACCATATATTTT CASSLRGLSSGNTIYF
. . TRBJ1-1 TRBV9 TGTGCCAGCAGCCCCGAGGACACTGAAGCTTTCTTT CASSPEDTEAFF
. . TRBJ2-6 TRBV4-3 TGCGCCAGCAGCCCCGCCCCCCCCGGGGCCAACGTCCTGACTTTC CASSPAPPGANVLTF
TRBD1 . TRBJ2-7 TRBV27 TGTGCCAGCAGCCGGAACCCGGGACAGGGGAGCTACGAGCAGTACTTC CASSRNPGQGSYEQYF